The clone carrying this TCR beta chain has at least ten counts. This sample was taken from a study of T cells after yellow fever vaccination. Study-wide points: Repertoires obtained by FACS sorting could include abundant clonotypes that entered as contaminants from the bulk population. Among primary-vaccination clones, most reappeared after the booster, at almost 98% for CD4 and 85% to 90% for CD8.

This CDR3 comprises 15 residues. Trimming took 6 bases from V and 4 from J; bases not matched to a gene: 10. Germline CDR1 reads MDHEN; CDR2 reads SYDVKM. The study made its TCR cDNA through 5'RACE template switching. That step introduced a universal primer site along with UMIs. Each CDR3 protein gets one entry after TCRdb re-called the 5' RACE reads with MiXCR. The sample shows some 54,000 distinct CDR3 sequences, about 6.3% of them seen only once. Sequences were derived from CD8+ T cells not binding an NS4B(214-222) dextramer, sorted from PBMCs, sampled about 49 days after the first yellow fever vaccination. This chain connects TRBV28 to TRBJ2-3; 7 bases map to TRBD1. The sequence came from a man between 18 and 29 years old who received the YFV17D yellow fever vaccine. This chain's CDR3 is CASRPTTGAPDTQYF. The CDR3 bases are TGTGCCAGCAGACCGACCACAGGGGCCCCAGATACGCAGTATTTT.